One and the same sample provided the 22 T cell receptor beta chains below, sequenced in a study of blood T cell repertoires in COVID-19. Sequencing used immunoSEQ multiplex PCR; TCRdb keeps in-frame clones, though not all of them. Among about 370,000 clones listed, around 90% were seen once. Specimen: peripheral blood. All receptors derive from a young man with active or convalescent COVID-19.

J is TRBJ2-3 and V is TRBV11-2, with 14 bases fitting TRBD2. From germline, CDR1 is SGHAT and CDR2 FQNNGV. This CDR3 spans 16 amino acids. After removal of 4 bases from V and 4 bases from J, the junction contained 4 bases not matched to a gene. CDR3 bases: TGTGCCAGCAGCTCCCGACTAGCGGGGGGGGCAGATACGCAGTATTTT. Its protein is CASSSRLAGGADTQYF.

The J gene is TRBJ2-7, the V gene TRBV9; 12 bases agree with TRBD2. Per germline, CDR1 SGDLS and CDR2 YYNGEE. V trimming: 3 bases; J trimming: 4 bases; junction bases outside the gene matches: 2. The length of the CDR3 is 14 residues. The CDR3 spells CASSATSGGYEQYF. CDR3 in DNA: TGTGCCAGCAGCGCGACTAGCGGGGGTTACGAGCAGTACTTC. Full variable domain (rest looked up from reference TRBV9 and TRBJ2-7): DSGVTQTPKHLITATGQRVTLRCSPRSGDLSVYWYQQSLDQGLQFLIQYYNGEERAKGNILERFSAQQFPDLHSELNLSSLELGDSALYFCASSATSGGYEQYFGPGTRLTVT.

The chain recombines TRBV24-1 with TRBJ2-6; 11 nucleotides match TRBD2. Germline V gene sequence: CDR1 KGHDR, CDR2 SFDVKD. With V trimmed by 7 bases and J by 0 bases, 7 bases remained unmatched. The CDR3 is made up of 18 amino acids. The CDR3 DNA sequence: TGTGCCACCAGAGCCGGGACTAGCGGAAACTCTGGGGCCAACGTCCTGACTTTC. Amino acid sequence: CATRAGTSGNSGANVLTF.

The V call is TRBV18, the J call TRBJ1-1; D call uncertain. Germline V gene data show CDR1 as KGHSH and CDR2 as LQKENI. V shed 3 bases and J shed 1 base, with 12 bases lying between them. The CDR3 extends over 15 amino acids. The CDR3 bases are TGTGCCAGCTCACCGGGAGGACCAACGAACACTGAAGCTTTCTTT. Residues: CASSPGGPTNTEAFF.

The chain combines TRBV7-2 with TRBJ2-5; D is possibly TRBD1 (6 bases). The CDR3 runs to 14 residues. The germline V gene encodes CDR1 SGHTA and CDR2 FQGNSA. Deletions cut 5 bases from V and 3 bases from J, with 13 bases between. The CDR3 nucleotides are TGTGCCAGCAGCACCCACAGGGACGAAGAGACCCAGTACTTC. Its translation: CASSTHRDEETQYF.

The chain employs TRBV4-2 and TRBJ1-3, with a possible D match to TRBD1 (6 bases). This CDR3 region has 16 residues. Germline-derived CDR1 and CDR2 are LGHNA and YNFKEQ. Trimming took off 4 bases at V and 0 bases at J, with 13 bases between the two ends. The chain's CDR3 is CASSRTGTSSGNTIYF. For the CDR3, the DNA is TGTGCCAGCAGCCGAACAGGGACTAGCTCTGGAAACACCATATATTTT.

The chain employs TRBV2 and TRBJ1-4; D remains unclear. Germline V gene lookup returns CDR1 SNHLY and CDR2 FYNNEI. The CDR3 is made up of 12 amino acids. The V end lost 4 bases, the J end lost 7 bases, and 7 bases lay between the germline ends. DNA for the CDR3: TGTGCCAGCAGTGTACGGGTTGAAAAACTGTTTTTT. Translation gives CASSVRVEKLFF.

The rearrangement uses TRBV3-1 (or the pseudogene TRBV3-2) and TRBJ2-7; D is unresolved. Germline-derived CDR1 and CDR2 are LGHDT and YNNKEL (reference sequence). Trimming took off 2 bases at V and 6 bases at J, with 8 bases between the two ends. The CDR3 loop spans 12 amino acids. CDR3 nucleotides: TGTGCCAGCAGCCAAAAAGGCGGCGAGCAGTACTTC. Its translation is CASSQKGGEQYF.

The CDR3 DNA follows: TGTGCCAGCAGCAGCCAGGGCCATGGCTACACCTTC. It is translated as CASSSQGHGYTF. The V gene is TRBV28, the J gene TRBJ1-2; perhaps TRBD1 as D (5 bases). The V gene lost 6 bases and the J gene lost 6 bases, with 11 bases spanning the gap. The CDR3 loop spans 12 amino acids. Germline loops: CDR1 MDHEN, CDR2 SYDVKM.

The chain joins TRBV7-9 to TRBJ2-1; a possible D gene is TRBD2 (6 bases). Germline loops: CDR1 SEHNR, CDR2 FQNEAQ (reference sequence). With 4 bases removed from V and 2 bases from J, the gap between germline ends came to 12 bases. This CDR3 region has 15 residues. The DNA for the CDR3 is TGTGCCAGCAGCTCGGCGGCGGGGACCTACAATGAGCAGTTCTTC. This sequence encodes CASSSAAGTYNEQFF.

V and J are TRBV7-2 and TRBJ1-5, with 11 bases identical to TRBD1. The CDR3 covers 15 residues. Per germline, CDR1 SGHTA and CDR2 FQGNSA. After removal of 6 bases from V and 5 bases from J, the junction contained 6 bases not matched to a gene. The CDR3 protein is CASSSGQGAYQPQHF. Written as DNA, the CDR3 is TGTGCCAGCAGTAGTGGACAGGGGGCTTATCAGCCCCAGCATTTT.

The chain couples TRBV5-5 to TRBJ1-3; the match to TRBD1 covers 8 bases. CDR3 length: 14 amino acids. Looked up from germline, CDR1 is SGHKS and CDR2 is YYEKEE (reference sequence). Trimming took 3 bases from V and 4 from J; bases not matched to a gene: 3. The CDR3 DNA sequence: TGTGCCAGCAGCTCCAGGGGGCCGGGAAACACCATATATTTT. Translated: CASSSRGPGNTIYF.

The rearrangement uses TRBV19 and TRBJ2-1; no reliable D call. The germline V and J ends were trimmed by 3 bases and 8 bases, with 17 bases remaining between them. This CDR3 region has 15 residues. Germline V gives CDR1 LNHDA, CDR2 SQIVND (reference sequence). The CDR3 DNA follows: TGTGCCAGTAGTATGAAGTCATTAGTACGGGATGAGCAGTTCTTC. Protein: CASSMKSLVRDEQFF.

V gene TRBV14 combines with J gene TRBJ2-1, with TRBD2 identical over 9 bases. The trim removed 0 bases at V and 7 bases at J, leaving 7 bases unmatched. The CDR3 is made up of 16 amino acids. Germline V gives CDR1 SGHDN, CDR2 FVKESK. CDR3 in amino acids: CASSQDPGLAGNEQFF. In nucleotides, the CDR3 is TGTGCCAGCAGCCAAGACCCGGGACTAGCAGGGAATGAGCAGTTCTTC.

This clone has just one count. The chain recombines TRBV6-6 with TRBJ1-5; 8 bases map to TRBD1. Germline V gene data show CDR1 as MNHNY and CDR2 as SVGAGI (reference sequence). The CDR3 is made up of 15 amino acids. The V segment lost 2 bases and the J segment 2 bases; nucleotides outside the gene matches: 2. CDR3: CASSYPTGGNQPQHF. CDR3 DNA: TGTGCCAGCAGTTACCCGACAGGGGGCAATCAGCCCCAGCATTTT.

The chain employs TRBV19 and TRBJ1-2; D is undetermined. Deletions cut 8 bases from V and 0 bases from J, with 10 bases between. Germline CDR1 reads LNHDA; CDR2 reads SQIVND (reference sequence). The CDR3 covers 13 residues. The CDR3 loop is CASHREANYGYTF. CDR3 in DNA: TGTGCCAGTCACCGGGAAGCTAACTATGGCTACACCTTC.

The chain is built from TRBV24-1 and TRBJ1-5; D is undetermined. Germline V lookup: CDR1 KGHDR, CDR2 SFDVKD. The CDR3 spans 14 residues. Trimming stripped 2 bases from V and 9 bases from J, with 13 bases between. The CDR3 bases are TGTGCCACCAGTGATTCCTTAATGACTCTGCCCCAGCATTTT. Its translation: CATSDSLMTLPQHF.

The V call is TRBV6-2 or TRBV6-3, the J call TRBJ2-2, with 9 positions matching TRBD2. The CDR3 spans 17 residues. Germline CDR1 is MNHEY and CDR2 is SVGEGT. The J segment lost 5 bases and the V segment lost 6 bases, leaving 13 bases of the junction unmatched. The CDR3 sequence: CASSRRGSGRATGELFF. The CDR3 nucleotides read TGTGCCAGCAGCCGTCGGGGTAGCGGGAGAGCGACCGGGGAGCTGTTTTTT.

The CDR3 spells CASSLAGQGPDTQYF. CDR3 nucleotides: TGCGCCAGCAGCTTGGCCGGACAGGGCCCAGATACGCAGTATTTT. The chain carries TRBV5-1 and TRBJ2-3; 8 bases are shared with TRBD1. J gave up 4 bases and V 0 bases, and 4 bases lay outside the gene matches. This CDR3 is 15 amino acids long. CDR1 and CDR2 (germline): SGHRS, YFSETQ.

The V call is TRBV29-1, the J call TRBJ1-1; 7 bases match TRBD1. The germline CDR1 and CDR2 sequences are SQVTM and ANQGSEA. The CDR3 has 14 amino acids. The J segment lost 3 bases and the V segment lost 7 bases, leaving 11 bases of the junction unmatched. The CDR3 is CSGVTGEWDTEAFF. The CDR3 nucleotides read TGCAGCGGTGTAACAGGGGAATGGGACACTGAAGCTTTCTTT.

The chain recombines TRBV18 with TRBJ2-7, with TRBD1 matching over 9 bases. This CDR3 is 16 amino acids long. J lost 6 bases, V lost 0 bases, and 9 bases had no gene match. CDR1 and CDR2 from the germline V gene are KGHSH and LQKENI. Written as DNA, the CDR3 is TGTGCCAGCTCACCACCTATGGGACAGGGTTTTCTCGAGCAGTACTTC. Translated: CASSPPMGQGFLEQYF.

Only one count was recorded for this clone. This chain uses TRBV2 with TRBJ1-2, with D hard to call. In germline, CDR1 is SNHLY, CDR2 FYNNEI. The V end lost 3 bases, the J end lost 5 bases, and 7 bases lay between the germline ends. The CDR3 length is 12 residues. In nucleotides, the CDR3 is TGTGCCAGCAGTGATGCCACTTATGGCTACACCTTC. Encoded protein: CASSDATYGYTF.